These T cell receptor beta chains were read from a single sample in a study of T cell repertoires in cytomegalovirus infection. TCRdb reprocessed the reads via MiXCR and lists one record per CDR3 protein. The data contain hundreds of thousands of distinct CDR3 sequences, roughly 43% of them singletons. Their cognate antigens are unknown. Sample: cultured PBMCs, taken from culture after CMV antigen stimulation. The receptors shown here come from a human donor in good health (CMV status not recorded). Some clones in this sample may be carry-over from other donors' samples. CDR3s include the opening cysteine and the closing phenylalanine or tryptophan. Each record gives: CDR3 protein, CDR3 DNA, D gene, J gene, V gene, clone size. A D gene is named only where the DNA matches it firmly. A clone size is listed for some rows: how often the clone was seen (once, few, many), or a class if it is expanded.

CASRRRRGAYFGEQFF,TGTGCCAGCAGGAGGCGGCGGGGGGCCTACTTCGGTGAGCAGTTCTTC,TRBD2,TRBJ2-1,TRBV7-8,-
CAISGGASSDEQFF,TGTGCCATCAGTGGGGGGGCTAGCAGCGATGAGCAGTTCTTC,-,TRBJ2-1,TRBV10-3,-
CASSLSDRGPSQFF,TGTGCCAGCAGCTTGTCCGACCGGGGGCCGTCCCAGTTCTTC,-,TRBJ2-1,TRBV7-3,-
CASSLVSGTISTDTQYF,TGTGCCAGCAGCTTAGTGTCCGGGACTATAAGCACAGATACGCAGTATTTT,TRBD2,TRBJ2-3,TRBV7-8,-
CASSPARRVNTEAFF,TGTGCCAGCTCACCGGCTCGCAGGGTGAACACTGAAGCTTTCTTT,-,TRBJ1-1,TRBV18,once
CASSPLPVAGSTGELFF,TGTGCCAGCTCACCACTCCCGGTGGCAGGGTCCACCGGGGAGCTGTTTTTT,-,TRBJ2-2,TRBV18,-
CAISEQGEGDTQYF,TGTGCCATCAGTGAACAGGGGGAAGGAGATACGCAGTATTTT,TRBD1,TRBJ2-3,TRBV10-3,-
CASSLAALDNEQFF,TGTGCCAGCAGCTTAGCGGCCCTCGACAATGAGCAGTTCTTC,-,TRBJ2-1,TRBV7-8,-
CASSPSGRALAEQFF,TGTGCCAGTAGTCCTAGCGGGAGGGCCCTTGCTGAGCAGTTCTTC,TRBD2,TRBJ2-1,TRBV19,-
CASSPQGLPSSYEQYF,TGTGCCAGCAGCCCCCAGGGCCTCCCTAGCTCCTACGAGCAGTACTTC,-,TRBJ2-7,TRBV3-1,-
CASSADLGGQYF,TGTGCCAGCAGTGCTGACCTAGGCGGGCAGTACTTC,-,TRBJ2-7,TRBV2,few
CASSSPEFSTEAFF,TGTGCCAGCAGCTCCCCAGAGTTCTCCACTGAAGCTTTCTTT,-,TRBJ1-1,TRBV6-6,-
CASSLKSPLASGELFF,TGTGCCAGCAGTTTAAAATCTCCCTTGGCCTCCGGGGAGCTGTTTTTT,-,TRBJ2-2,TRBV27,few
CASSGYLAESSYNEQFF,TGTGCCAGCAGTGGGTACCTAGCGGAAAGCTCCTACAATGAGCAGTTCTTC,TRBD2,TRBJ2-1,TRBV12-3/TRBV12-4,-
CASSQGSGTGELETQYF,TGCGCCAGCAGCCAAGGTTCGGGGACAGGGGAGTTAGAGACCCAGTACTTC,TRBD1,TRBJ2-5,TRBV4-3,once
CASSSGRLAGLSEQFF,TGTGCCAGCAGCTCGGGTCGACTAGCGGGATTAAGTGAGCAGTTCTTC,TRBD2,TRBJ2-1,TRBV7-8,-
CASRSTSAGEQFF,TGTGCCAGCAGATCGACATCGGCGGGTGAGCAGTTCTTC,-,TRBJ2-1,TRBV7-2,-
CASSPRTAYGYTF,TGTGCCAGCAGCCCTCGGACAGCCTATGGCTACACCTTC,-,TRBJ1-2,TRBV7-2,-
CASHIRPGYEQYF,TGTGCCAGCCACATACGTCCGGGCTACGAGCAGTACTTC,-,TRBJ2-7,TRBV6-1,-
CASSLNKGDGELFF,TGTGCCAGCAGCTTAAATAAAGGGGACGGGGAGCTGTTTTTT,-,TRBJ2-2,TRBV7-2,few
CASSPRTRALNQPQHF,TGTGCCAGCAGTCCCCGGACCAGGGCCCTCAATCAGCCCCAGCATTTT,-,TRBJ1-5,TRBV6-6,once
CASSLYGGVRTDTQYF,TGTGCCAGCAGCCTATATGGCGGGGTGCGCACAGATACGCAGTATTTT,-,TRBJ2-3,TRBV7-8,-
CASSARNTSSYEQYF,TGTGCCAGCAGCGCCCGGAACACGAGCTCCTACGAGCAGTACTTC,-,TRBJ2-7,TRBV7-9,-
CASSLGGGTSPESPLHF,TGTGCCAGCAGCTTAGGGGGAGGGACTTCGCCGGAATCACCCCTCCACTTT,-,TRBJ1-6,TRBV7-8,few
CSAGTGTGGLYEQYF,TGCAGTGCAGGCACCGGGACAGGGGGTCTCTACGAGCAGTACTTC,TRBD1,TRBJ2-7,TRBV20-1,-
CASSPGAMNTEAFF,TGCGCCAGCAGTCCGGGGGCCATGAACACTGAAGCTTTCTTT,-,TRBJ1-1,TRBV5-1,-
CASSQDRGPKYF,TGCGCCAGCAGCCAAGACAGGGGCCCCAAGTACTTC,-,TRBJ2-5,TRBV4-3,few
CASSQEAPPVGKLFF,TGCGCCAGCAGCCAAGAGGCGCCGCCGGTTGGAAAACTGTTTTTT,-,TRBJ1-4,TRBV4-1,few
CASSPVGTGSPTEAFF,TGTGCCAGCAGCCCCGTGGGGACAGGGAGTCCCACTGAAGCTTTCTTT,TRBD1,TRBJ1-1,TRBV7-9,-
CASGAGQYNSPLHF,TGTGCTAGTGGTGCGGGACAGTATAATTCACCCCTCCACTTT,TRBD1,TRBJ1-6,TRBV12-5,few
CASSEGPSRWEQYF,TGTGCCAGCTCGGAGGGACCTTCTCGTTGGGAGCAGTACTTC,-,TRBJ2-7,TRBV18,-
CASSPSGGNHIKQYF,TGTGCCAGCAGCCCGTCCGGCGGGAACCATATTAAGCAGTACTTC,-,TRBJ2-7,TRBV7-2,few
CASSPDRRPSYQPQHF,TGTGCCAGCAGCCCCGACAGGCGACCCTCCTATCAGCCCCAGCATTTT,-,TRBJ1-5,TRBV28,-
CASSRRDSSYNEQFF,TGTGCCAGCAGCCGGCGGGACAGCTCCTACAATGAGCAGTTCTTC,-,TRBJ2-1,TRBV11-2,-
CASSLGGGEGEQFF,TGTGCCAGCAGCTTAGGCGGGGGCGAGGGAGAGCAGTTCTTC,-,TRBJ2-1,TRBV7-8,few
CASRIAGGPDEQFF,TGCGCCAGCAGGATAGCGGGGGGACCTGATGAGCAGTTCTTC,TRBD2,TRBJ2-1,TRBV4-1,-
CASSSRTGTSFF,TGTGCCAGCAGCTCCAGGACAGGGACGTCGTTCTTC,TRBD1,TRBJ2-1,TRBV7-2,few